The 18 T cell receptor beta chains presented below share a single source sample, sequenced in a study of blood T cell repertoires in COVID-19. Profiling relied on immunoSEQ multiplex PCR, and the TCRdb table lists in-frame clones only, not all of them. The table lists about 400,000 clones, about 85% of them singletons, with about 2% in the top ten. Specimen: PBMCs or T cells enriched from blood (not recorded which). The receptors stem from a woman under 30 with acute COVID-19.

The chain couples TRBV4-1 to TRBJ1-6; TRBD1 aligns across 8 bases. Germline values: CDR1 MGHRA, CDR2 YSYEKL. This CDR3 contains 16 residues. J lost 9 bases, V lost 1 base, and 8 bases had no gene match. This CDR3 is CASSQGGQGVSSPLHF. The CDR3 DNA reads as TGCGCCAGCAGCCAAGGCGGACAGGGAGTTAGTTCACCCCTCCACTTT.

The chain joins TRBV6-5 to TRBJ2-7, with 9 bases aligning to TRBD2. CDR3 length: 15 amino acids. J was trimmed by 6 bases and V by 4 bases; bases with no gene match: 10. The germline CDR1 and CDR2 sequences are MNHEY and SVGAGI. For the CDR3, the DNA is TGTGCCAGCAGTTCAGACGGGACTAGCTGGGCCGAGCAGTACTTC. Encoded protein: CASSSDGTSWAEQYF.

The chain is built from TRBV12-3 or TRBV12-4 and TRBJ2-7; no firm D call. CDR3 size: 11 residues. Trimming removed 6 bases from V and 6 bases from J, with 9 bases in between. CDR3 loop: CASSLLREQYF. The CDR3 bases are TGTGCCAGCAGCCTTCTGCGCGAGCAGTACTTC.

The rearrangement joins TRBV6-6 to TRBJ2-7; the match to TRBD2 covers 9 bases. The length of the CDR3 is 15 residues. The germline V gene has CDR1 MNHNY and CDR2 SVGAGI (reference sequence). V dropped 9 bases and J dropped 2; count of bases not matched to a gene: 11. In DNA form, the CDR3 reads TGTGCCAGTACCTCTGCGGGGGGGATCACCTACGAGCAGTACTTC. This translates into CASTSAGGITYEQYF.

The rearrangement links TRBV3-1 (or the pseudogene TRBV3-2) to TRBJ1-3, with TRBD1 matching over 8 bases. CDR1 is LGHDT, CDR2 YNNKEL, per germline (reference sequence). The trim removed 4 bases at V and 1 base at J, leaving 12 bases unmatched. This CDR3 has 18 residues. CDR3 loop: CASSLRTGLVGSGNTIYF. DNA of the CDR3: TGTGCCAGCAGCCTCAGGACAGGGCTCGTCGGATCTGGAAACACCATATATTTT.

Here the CDR3 DNA reads TGTGCCAGCAGCTCGACTAGCGGGAGAGGGTCGGCCCAGTACTTC. This codes for CASSSTSGRGSAQYF. V is TRBV9 and J is TRBJ2-5, with 12 bases matching TRBD2. V lost 4 bases, J lost 9 bases, and 10 bases stayed unmatched. CDR3 length equals 15 residues. CDR1 and CDR2 from the germline V gene are SGDLS and YYNGEE. The full variable domain, in which reference TRBV9 and TRBJ2-5 provide the parts outside the CDR3, is DSGVTQTPKHLITATGQRVTLRCSPRSGDLSVYWYQQSLDQGLQFLIQYYNGEERAKGNILERFSAQQFPDLHSELNLSSLELGDSALYFCASSSTSGRGSAQYFGPGTRLLVL.

J is TRBJ1-5 and V is TRBV19, with D possibly being TRBD1 (6 bases). Trimming took 6 bases from V and 4 from J, leaving 16 bases between them. This CDR3 spans 15 amino acids. Per germline, CDR1 LNHDA and CDR2 SQIVND (reference sequence). This CDR3 reads CASSKIRDTNQPQHF. The CDR3 DNA is TGTGCCAGTAGCAAGATCCGGGACACTAATCAGCCCCAGCATTTT.

The CDR3 region has the DNA TGTGCCATCAGGCCCAATTTTAGGAACACTGAAGCTTTCTTT. Protein product: CAIRPNFRNTEAFF. This chain links TRBV10-3 with TRBJ1-1; D uncertain. Germline loops: CDR1 ENHRY, CDR2 SYGVKD. V lost 6 bases to trimming and J lost 1 base, with 12 bases between them. The CDR3 runs to 14 residues.

This clone appeared many times. The chain recombines TRBV7-9 with TRBJ2-3; D is perhaps TRBD1 (5 bases). V was pared by 4 bases and J by 6 bases, with 17 bases between. The CDR3 sequence is 15 residues long. CDR1 is SEHNR and CDR2 is FQNEAQ in the germline V gene (reference sequence). This CDR3 reads CASSSEMTAADTQYF. The CDR3 DNA is TGTGCCAGCAGCTCAGAGATGACAGCTGCGGATACGCAGTATTTT.

This clone was seen a handful of times. The sample has other DNA sequences that encode this CDR3 too. This chain connects TRBV19 to TRBJ1-5; D might be TRBD1 (6 bases). The CDR3 runs to 14 residues. Trimming stripped 5 bases from V and 0 bases from J, with 8 bases between. Germline V gives CDR1 LNHDA, CDR2 SQIVND (reference sequence). As DNA, the CDR3 is TGTGCCAGTAGTTTCAGGGGTAGCAATCAGCCCCAGCATTTT. Translation: CASSFRGSNQPQHF.

There are a few counts of this clone. Other nucleotide sequences from this sample produce the same CDR3. The chain joins TRBV7-2 to TRBJ1-5; D not resolved. V was clipped by 5 bases and J by 4 bases, with 12 bases between them. Germline CDR1 SGHTA, CDR2 FQGNSA. There are 14 residues in the CDR3. CDR3 coding DNA: TGTGCCAGCAGCCAGGACGGACTAAATCAGCCCCAGCATTTT. This translates into CASSQDGLNQPQHF.

The CDR3 region has the DNA TGTGCCAGCAGTGAAGAGACTAGCGGTGGGTGGGATGAGCAGTTCTTC. Translated: CASSEETSGGWDEQFF. The chain is built from TRBV6-1 and TRBJ2-1; 9 nucleotides line up with TRBD2. The CDR3 runs 16 residues. V dropped 1 base and J dropped 8; count of bases not matched to a gene: 9. Germline assignment: CDR1 MNHNS and CDR2 SASEGT.

The chain uses TRBV11-1 and TRBJ2-7; TRBD1 aligns across 9 bases. The junction had 13 bases not matched to a gene; V was cut back by 5 bases and J by 5 bases. The CDR3 runs to 16 residues. Per germline, CDR1 SGHAT and CDR2 FQDESV (reference sequence). The DNA of the CDR3 is TGTGCCAGCAGCCGTTCCTCGGGACAGGGCGTACACGAGCAGTACTTC. This encodes CASSRSSGQGVHEQYF.

V is TRBV18 and J is TRBJ2-7; 12 nucleotides align to TRBD1. Trimming at V came to 4 bases and at J to 5 bases, leaving 3 bases not matched to a gene. The CDR3 extends over 14 amino acids. Germline values: CDR1 KGHSH, CDR2 LQKENI. The CDR3 protein is CASSRDRGLDEQYF. CDR3 DNA sequence: TGTGCCAGCTCACGGGACAGGGGGCTGGACGAGCAGTACTTC. Supplemented by reference TRBV18 and TRBJ2-7, the full variable domain reads NAGVMQNPRHLVRRRGQEARLRCSPMKGHSHVYWYRQLPEEGLKFMVYLQKENIIDESGMPKERFSAEFPKEGPSILRIQQVVRGDSAAYFCASSRDRGLDEQYFGPGTRLTVT.

J is TRBJ2-7 and V is TRBV4-3; 12 positions match TRBD2. The trim removed 4 bases at V and 5 bases at J, leaving 6 bases unmatched. The germline V gene encodes CDR1 LGHNA and CDR2 YSLEER. CDR3 size: 15 residues. The CDR3 is CASSPQLAGGHEQYF. CDR3 DNA sequence: TGCGCCAGCAGCCCCCAACTAGCGGGAGGACACGAGCAGTACTTC.

The rearrangement uses TRBV28 and TRBJ1-1, with D perhaps TRBD1 (5 bases). CDR1 and CDR2 from the germline V gene are MDHEN and SYDVKM. V was pared by 3 bases and J by 7 bases, with 9 bases between. The CDR3 runs to 12 residues. The CDR3: CASSLIGDEAFF. The CDR3 DNA is TGTGCCAGCAGTTTGATAGGGGATGAAGCTTTCTTT.

In DNA, the CDR3 is TGTGCCAGCAGCTTGGCTTCTGTAGCGGGGTACTACGAGCAGTACTTC. It translates to CASSLASVAGYYEQYF. The chain is built from TRBV7-2 and TRBJ2-7, with 8 bases that match TRBD2. V lost 3 bases to trimming and J lost 3 bases; unmatched junction nucleotides: 10. CDR1 and CDR2 (germline): SGHTA, FQGNSA. The CDR3 is 16 amino acids.

The chain couples TRBV21-1 to TRBJ2-1; TRBD2 is the table's D call, not checked against the DNA. TRBV21-1 is marked as a pseudogene. The CDR3 has 16 amino acids. The chain's CDR3 is CASSKVASGVYNEQFF. The CDR3 nucleotides are TGTGCCAGCAGCAAAGTGGCTAGCGGGGTATACAATGAGCAGTTCTTC.